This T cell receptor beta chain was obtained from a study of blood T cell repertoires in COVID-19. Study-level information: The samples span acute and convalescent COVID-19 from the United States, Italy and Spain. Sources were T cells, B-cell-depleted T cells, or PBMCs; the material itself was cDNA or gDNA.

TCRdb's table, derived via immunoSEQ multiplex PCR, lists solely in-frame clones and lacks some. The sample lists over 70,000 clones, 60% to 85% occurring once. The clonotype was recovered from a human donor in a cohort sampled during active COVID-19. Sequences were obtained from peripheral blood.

The CDR3 here is CASSLYADSSYEQYF. The CDR3 DNA reads as TGTGCCAGCAGCTTATACGCAGACAGCAGCTACGAGCAGTACTTC. The chain has TRBV7-9 and TRBJ2-7; TRBD1 might be the D (5 bases). Germline V gene lookup returns CDR1 SEHNR and CDR2 FQNEAQ (reference sequence). The CDR3 sequence is 15 residues long. Trimming took 2 bases from V and 3 from J, leaving 14 bases between them.